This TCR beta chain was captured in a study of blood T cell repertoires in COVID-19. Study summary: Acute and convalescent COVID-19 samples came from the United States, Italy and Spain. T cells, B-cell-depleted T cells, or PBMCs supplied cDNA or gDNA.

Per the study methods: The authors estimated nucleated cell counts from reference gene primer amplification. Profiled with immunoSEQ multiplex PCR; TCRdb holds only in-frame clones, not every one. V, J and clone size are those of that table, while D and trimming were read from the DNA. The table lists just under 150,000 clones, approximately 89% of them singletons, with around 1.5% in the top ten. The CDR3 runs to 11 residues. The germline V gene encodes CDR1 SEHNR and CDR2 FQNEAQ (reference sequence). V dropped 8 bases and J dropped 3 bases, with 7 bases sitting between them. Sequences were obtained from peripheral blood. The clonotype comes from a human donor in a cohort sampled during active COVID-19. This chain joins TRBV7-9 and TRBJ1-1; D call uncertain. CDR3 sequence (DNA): TGTGCCAGCCTCTCGGACACTGAAGCTTTCTTT. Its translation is CASLSDTEAFF. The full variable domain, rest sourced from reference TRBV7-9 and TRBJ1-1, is DTGVSQNPRHKITKRGQNVTFRCDPISEHNRLYWYRQTLGQGPEFLTYFQNEAQLEKSRLLSDRFSAERPKGSFSTLEIQRTEQGDSAMYLCASLSDTEAFFGQGTRLTVV.